This record looks at one T cell receptor beta chain sequence and its context. This CDR3 is 12 amino acids long. The V end lost 4 bases, the J end lost 14 bases, and 13 bases lay between the germline ends. Per the germline V gene, CDR1 is SGHRS and CDR2 is YFSETQ. The sample originates from a study of CD8+CD57+ T cells in acquired aplastic anemia. Study at large: An average of roughly 2.9 ug of DNA was obtained from sorted CD4+ and CD8+ cells. Where healthy donors were concerned, CD4+ cells averaged approximately 9.9 million reads.

Profiles of TCR beta VDJ and CDR3 were generated from a genomic DNA template. A single record per CDR3 protein comes from TCRdb applying MiXCR to the reads. The sample has some 410,000 distinct CDR3 sequences; 65% to 80% are singletons. The gene calls are TRBV5-1 and TRBJ1-6; D perhaps matches TRBD1 (6 bases). Sequencing used sorted CD4+, CD8+, or CD8+CD57+ T cells (not recorded which) from PBMCs. The sequence came from a human donor in good health, serving as a control. In DNA form, the CDR3 reads TGCGCCAGCAGCAACCAGGGGTGGGCCCTCCACTTT. This gives the protein CASSNQGWALHF.